The sample holds a few counts of the clone carrying this TCR beta chain. The antigen remains unidentified. With a J-beta primer mix and a sample-barcoded 5' primer, a second PCR ran about 7 to 12 cycles. A template-switch adaptor with 12 random nucleotides tagged each cDNA molecule. TCRdb recomputed calls from the 5' RACE reads with MiXCR, one row per CDR3 protein. The repertoire consists of around 780,000 distinct CDR3 sequences, with about 56% occurring once and the leading ten covering about 26%. This sample was taken from a study of blood T cells in healthy people across ages. Study conclusions and caveats: Unsorted PBMCs prevented conclusive naive versus antigen-experienced comparison.

This CDR3 spans 13 amino acids. Germline V gene sequence: CDR1 DFQATT, CDR2 SNEGSKA (reference sequence). Sequences were obtained from blood. This TCR was recovered from a man in his forties in good health. The chain employs TRBV20-1 and TRBJ2-1; unclear D gene. The CDR3 DNA reads as TGCAGGCCCGATGGCAACTCCTACAATGAGCAGTTCTTC. This sequence encodes CRPDGNSYNEQFF.